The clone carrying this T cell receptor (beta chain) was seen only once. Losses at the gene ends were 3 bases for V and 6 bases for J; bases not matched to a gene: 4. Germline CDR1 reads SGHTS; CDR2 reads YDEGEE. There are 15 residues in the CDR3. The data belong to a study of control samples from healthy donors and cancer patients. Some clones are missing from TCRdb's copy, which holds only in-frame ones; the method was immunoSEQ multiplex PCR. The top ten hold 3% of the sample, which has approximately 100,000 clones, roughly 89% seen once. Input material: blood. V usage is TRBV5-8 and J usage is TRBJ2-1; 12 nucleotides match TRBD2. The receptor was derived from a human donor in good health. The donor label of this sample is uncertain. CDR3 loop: CASSYGTSGLNEQFF. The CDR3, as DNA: TGTGCCAGCAGCTACGGGACTAGCGGGCTCAATGAGCAGTTCTTC.